This is a list of T cell receptor beta chains from one sample in a study of early T cells in non-severe SARS-CoV-2 infection. One entry per CDR3 protein, called by TCRdb with MiXCR from the 5' RACE reads. The top ten clones hold approximately 7% of a sample with tens of thousands of distinct CDR3 sequences, 9% to 15% of them seen once. The sample taken for sequencing was whole blood. These receptors came from an adult who was a healthcare worker with PCR-confirmed SARS-CoV-2 infection or an uninfected control (not recorded which). The conserved cysteine and the conserved F or W are not part of the CDR3 here. D genes are given only for firm matches.

d_call: .; v_call: TRBV29-1; cdr3_aa: SVDDSPQY
d_call: .; v_call: TRBV29-1; cdr3_aa: SVGMYNEQF
d_call: .; v_call: TRBV29-1; cdr3_aa: SVGDTMYSYEQY
d_call: .; v_call: TRBV20-1; cdr3_aa: SARLVTDTQY
d_call: .; v_call: TRBV7-2; cdr3_aa: ASSLEVRSSYEQY
d_call: .; v_call: TRBV23-1; cdr3_aa: ASSQPGPEQY
d_call: TRBD2; v_call: TRBV9; cdr3_aa: ASSGWASGRADRTGELF
d_call: .; v_call: TRBV6-6; cdr3_aa: ASNKGREQY
d_call: .; v_call: TRBV12-3/TRBV12-4; cdr3_aa: ASSPGLDLDTQY
d_call: .; v_call: TRBV6-1; cdr3_aa: ASSEGGRVNQPQH
d_call: .; v_call: TRBV6-4; cdr3_aa: ASSHEENTEAF
d_call: .; v_call: TRBV6-2/TRBV6-3; cdr3_aa: ASSYAIGIVQETQY
d_call: .; v_call: TRBV5-4; cdr3_aa: ASSLGLTGELF
d_call: TRBD1; v_call: TRBV29-1; cdr3_aa: SVPEAQGVVNTQY
d_call: .; v_call: TRBV20-1; cdr3_aa: SGGYQETQY
d_call: TRBD2; v_call: TRBV7-3; cdr3_aa: ASSSGTSGPYNEQF
d_call: TRBD2; v_call: TRBV9; cdr3_aa: ASSVGGLATYNEQF
d_call: TRBD2; v_call: TRBV11-1; cdr3_aa: ASSPFDAGAVTGELF
d_call: .; v_call: TRBV6-5; cdr3_aa: ASSYESGNTEAF
d_call: TRBD1; v_call: TRBV6-2/TRBV6-3; cdr3_aa: ASSRSGQGTYEQY
d_call: TRBD2; v_call: TRBV7-6; cdr3_aa: ASRAQTSGNYNEQF
d_call: .; v_call: TRBV12-1; cdr3_aa: ASPARELTNTGELF
d_call: .; v_call: TRBV9; cdr3_aa: ASSVDPYTGNTIY
d_call: TRBD1; v_call: TRBV29-1; cdr3_aa: SVVEFRPGTGGYEQY
d_call: .; v_call: TRBV10-3; cdr3_aa: AISAEGDSNQPQH
d_call: TRBD2; v_call: TRBV20-1; cdr3_aa: SARGLAVQETQY
d_call: .; v_call: TRBV12-3/TRBV12-4; cdr3_aa: AGRTSNTGELF
d_call: TRBD2; v_call: TRBV11-2; cdr3_aa: ASTESGRRGQY
d_call: TRBD1; v_call: TRBV6-2/TRBV6-3; cdr3_aa: ASSYSRTGSRTSYGYT
d_call: TRBD2; v_call: TRBV20-1; cdr3_aa: SARDSPVAGLAGNTDTQY
d_call: TRBD1; v_call: TRBV10-3; cdr3_aa: AISEAGTGASKNIQY
d_call: .; v_call: TRBV7-9; cdr3_aa: ASSFSRTGSYEQY
d_call: .; v_call: TRBV2; cdr3_aa: ASSGDHSYEQY
d_call: TRBD2; v_call: TRBV12-5; cdr3_aa: ASGLAGSNTGELF
d_call: .; v_call: TRBV6-6; cdr3_aa: ASSYSSFSGNYGYT
d_call: .; v_call: TRBV5-1; cdr3_aa: ASSLLLSMNTEAF
d_call: .; v_call: TRBV7-2; cdr3_aa: ASSVDGFSSYEQY
d_call: TRBD2; v_call: TRBV6-2/TRBV6-3; cdr3_aa: ASWRFGGVTGELF
d_call: .; v_call: TRBV5-6; cdr3_aa: ASSLIQGQETQY
d_call: .; v_call: TRBV5-6; cdr3_aa: ASSLAEVTYNEQF
d_call: TRBD2; v_call: TRBV7-2; cdr3_aa: VSSLRTSGSGNEQF
d_call: .; v_call: TRBV10-3; cdr3_aa: AIKMAGSYEQY
d_call: .; v_call: TRBV3-1; cdr3_aa: ASSQDYRADQPQH
d_call: .; v_call: TRBV18; cdr3_aa: ASSSGSGNTIY
d_call: .; v_call: TRBV20-1; cdr3_aa: SATHGSGNYGYT
d_call: TRBD1; v_call: TRBV18; cdr3_aa: ASSPRDRAAYSPLH
d_call: .; v_call: TRBV10-3; cdr3_aa: ASLDWAYNEQF
d_call: .; v_call: TRBV19; cdr3_aa: ASSIDSGTGTGELF
d_call: TRBD2; v_call: TRBV7-3; cdr3_aa: ASSLSGRIGELF
d_call: TRBD2; v_call: TRBV20-1; cdr3_aa: SASPSGKNEQY
d_call: TRBD1; v_call: TRBV11-2; cdr3_aa: ASSSAQGGIDTQY
d_call: .; v_call: TRBV3-1; cdr3_aa: ASSQVPGRGQETQY
d_call: .; v_call: TRBV10-3; cdr3_aa: AISESVSEQY
d_call: .; v_call: TRBV6-2/TRBV6-3; cdr3_aa: ASSISRRADTQY
d_call: .; v_call: TRBV18; cdr3_aa: ASSLDYEQY
d_call: .; v_call: TRBV12-3/TRBV12-4; cdr3_aa: ASSRGTRETQY
d_call: TRBD1; v_call: TRBV10-3; cdr3_aa: AISDSGQGSSYEQY
d_call: .; v_call: TRBV3-1; cdr3_aa: ASSNPGASGANVLT